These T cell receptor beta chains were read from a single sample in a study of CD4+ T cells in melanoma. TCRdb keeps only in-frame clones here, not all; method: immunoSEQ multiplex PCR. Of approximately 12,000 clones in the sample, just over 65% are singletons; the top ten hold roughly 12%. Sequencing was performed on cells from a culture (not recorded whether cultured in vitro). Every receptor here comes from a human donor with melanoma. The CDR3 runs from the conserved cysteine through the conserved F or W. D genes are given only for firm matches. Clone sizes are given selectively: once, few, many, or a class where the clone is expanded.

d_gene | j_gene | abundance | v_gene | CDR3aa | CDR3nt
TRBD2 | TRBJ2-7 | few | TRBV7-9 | CASSSSGGPYEQYF | TGTGCCAGCAGCTCTAGCGGGGGACCCTACGAGCAGTACTTC
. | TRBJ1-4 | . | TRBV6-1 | CASSGQKREHEKLFF | TGTGCCAGCAGTGGTCAGAAACGAGAGCACGAAAAACTGTTTTTT
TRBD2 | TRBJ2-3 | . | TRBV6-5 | CASSYSKRGGLDTQYF | TGTGCCAGCAGTTACTCGAAGCGGGGGGGCCTGGATACGCAGTATTTT
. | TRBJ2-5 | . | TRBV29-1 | CSVARGANWQSETQYF | TGCAGCGTTGCCCGAGGAGCGAACTGGCAATCAGAGACCCAGTACTTC
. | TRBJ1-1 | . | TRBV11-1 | CASSSGTIRPEAFF | TGTGCCAGCAGCTCAGGGACAATCCGCCCTGAAGCTTTCTTT
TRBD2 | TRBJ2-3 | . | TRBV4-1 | CASSRGTSGPPTDTQYF | TGCGCCAGCAGCCGGGGGACTAGCGGGCCCCCCACAGATACGCAGTATTTT
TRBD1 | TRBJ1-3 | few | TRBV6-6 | CASRDRWISGNTIYF | TGTGCCAGCAGGGACAGGTGGATCTCTGGAAACACCATATATTTT
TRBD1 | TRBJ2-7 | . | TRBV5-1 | CASSGTQGVHEQYF | TGCGCCAGCAGCGGAACACAGGGGGTCCACGAGCAGTACTTC
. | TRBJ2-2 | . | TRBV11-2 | CASSLMRRGDAGELFF | TGTGCCAGCAGCTTAATGAGAAGGGGGGACGCCGGGGAGCTGTTTTTT
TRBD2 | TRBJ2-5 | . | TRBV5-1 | CASSYGGKETQYF | TGCGCCAGCAGCTACGGGGGGAAAGAGACCCAGTACTTC
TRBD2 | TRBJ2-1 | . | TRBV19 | CASSIDRFTSGGVYEQFF | TGTGCCAGTAGTATAGATCGGTTCACTAGCGGGGGGGTCTATGAGCAGTTCTTC
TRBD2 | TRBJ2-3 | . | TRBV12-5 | CASGSPPPFLGGGGSDTQYF | TGTGCTAGTGGTTCCCCACCCCCCTTCTTAGGCGGGGGAGGATCGGATACGCAGTATTTT
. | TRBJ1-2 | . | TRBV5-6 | CASSLFGGYTF | TGTGCCAGCAGCCTGTTCGGGGGCTACACCTTC
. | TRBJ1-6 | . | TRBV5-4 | CASSPRLDGNSPLHF | TGTGCCAGCAGCCCCCGGCTTGACGGCAATTCACCCCTCCACTTT
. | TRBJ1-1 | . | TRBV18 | CASSPSTERTEAFF | TGTGCCAGCTCACCAAGTACGGAGCGGACTGAAGCTTTCTTT
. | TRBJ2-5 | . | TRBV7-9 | CASSSGPPGYQETQYF | TGTGCCAGCAGCTCCGGGCCACCAGGGTACCAAGAGACCCAGTACTTC
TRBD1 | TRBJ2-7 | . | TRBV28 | CASSIGTATYEQYF | TGTGCCAGCAGCATAGGGACAGCAACCTACGAGCAGTACTTC
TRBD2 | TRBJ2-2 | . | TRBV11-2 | CASSFGGGLNTGELFF | TGTGCCAGCAGCTTTGGGGGAGGGCTAAACACCGGGGAGCTGTTTTTT
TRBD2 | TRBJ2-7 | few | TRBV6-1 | CASFGTGTNYEQYF | TGTGCCAGCTTCGGGACCGGGACTAACTACGAGCAGTACTTC
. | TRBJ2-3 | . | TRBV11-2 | CASSLFSGGKSTDTQYF | TGTGCCAGCAGCTTATTTTCGGGCGGGAAAAGCACAGATACGCAGTATTTT
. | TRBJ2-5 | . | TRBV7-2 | CASSSGLAFETQYF | TGTGCCAGCAGCTCTGGTCTAGCCTTTGAGACCCAGTACTTC
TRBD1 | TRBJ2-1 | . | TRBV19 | CASSIPHTGVNEQFF | TGTGCCAGTAGTATCCCCCATACAGGGGTCAATGAGCAGTTCTTC
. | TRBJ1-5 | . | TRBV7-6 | CASSLTRNQPQHF | TGTGCCAGCAGCTTAACACGGAACCAGCCCCAGCATTTT
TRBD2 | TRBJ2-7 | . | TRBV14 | CASSQELAGGYEQYF | TGTGCCAGCAGCCAAGAGCTAGCGGGGGGCTACGAGCAGTACTTC
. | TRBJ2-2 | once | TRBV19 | CASSISRANTGELFF | TGTGCCAGTAGTATTAGCAGAGCCAACACCGGGGAGCTGTTTTTT
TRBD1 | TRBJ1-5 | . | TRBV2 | CASTSGGGRNQPQHF | TGTGCCAGCACCTCTGGAGGGGGCCGCAATCAGCCCCAGCATTTT
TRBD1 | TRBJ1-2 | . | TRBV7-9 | CATAGTGEVYTF | TGTGCCACAGCCGGGACAGGGGAAGTTTACACCTTC
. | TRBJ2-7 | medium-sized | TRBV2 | CASVTPLTYEQYF | TGTGCCAGCGTCACCCCGCTGACCTACGAGCAGTACTTC
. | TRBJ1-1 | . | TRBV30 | CAWSPTSYDANTEAFF | TGTGCCTGGAGTCCCACTTCGTACGATGCGAACACTGAAGCTTTCTTT
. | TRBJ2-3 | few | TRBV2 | CASIWARAGPTDTQYF | TGTGCCAGCATTTGGGCCCGGGCAGGGCCCACAGATACGCAGTATTTT